The source of this T cell receptor (beta chain) is a study of persistence of HIV-infected CD4 T cells. Cells were stimulated with CMV-infected fibroblast lysates at roughly 10 ug/mL. Responding CD4+ T cells were sorted by upregulation of both CD40 ligand and CD69. Inclusion required CMV-positive serology and CD4+ counts above 400 cells/uL. Stimulated PBMCs had first been depleted of CD8+ T cells. The CDR3 spans 13 residues. V lost 0 bases and J lost 9, with 12 bases in between. Germline-derived CDR1 and CDR2 are SGHDN and FVKESK. A note on this clone: The antigen remains undetermined.

The immunoSEQ assay was version 4, run in survey mode. Genomic DNA was diluted to 9 to 10 ng/uL, up to 1 ug per sample. The method was immunoSEQ multiplex PCR; TCRdb's version includes in-frame clones alone and lacks a portion of them. Among approximately 12,000 clones listed, 71% were seen once. The gene calls are TRBV14 and TRBJ2-7; D ambiguous. Sequenced here: CD4+ T cells sorted from PBMCs after approximately 19-hour stimulation, sampled from a patient who received antiretroviral therapy. The receptor was isolated from an adult man with HIV who was CMV-seropositive. The CDR3: CASSQDPGTAQYF. CDR3 DNA sequence: TGTGCCAGCAGCCAAGATCCGGGTACGGCGCAGTACTTC.